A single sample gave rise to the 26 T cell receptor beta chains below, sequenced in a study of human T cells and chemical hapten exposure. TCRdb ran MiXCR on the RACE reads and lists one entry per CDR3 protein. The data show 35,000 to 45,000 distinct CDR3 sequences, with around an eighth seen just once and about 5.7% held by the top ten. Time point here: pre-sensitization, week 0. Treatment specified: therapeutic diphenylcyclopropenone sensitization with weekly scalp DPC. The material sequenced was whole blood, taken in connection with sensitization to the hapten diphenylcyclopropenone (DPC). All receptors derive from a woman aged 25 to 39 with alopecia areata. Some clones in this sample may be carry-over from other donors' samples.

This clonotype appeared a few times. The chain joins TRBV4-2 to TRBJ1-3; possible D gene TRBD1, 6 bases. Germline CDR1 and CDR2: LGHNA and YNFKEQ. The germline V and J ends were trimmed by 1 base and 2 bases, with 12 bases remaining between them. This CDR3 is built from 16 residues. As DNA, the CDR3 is TGTGCCAGCAGCCAAGTTAGGGGGGCAGCTGGAAACACCATATATTTT. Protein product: CASSQVRGAAGNTIYF.

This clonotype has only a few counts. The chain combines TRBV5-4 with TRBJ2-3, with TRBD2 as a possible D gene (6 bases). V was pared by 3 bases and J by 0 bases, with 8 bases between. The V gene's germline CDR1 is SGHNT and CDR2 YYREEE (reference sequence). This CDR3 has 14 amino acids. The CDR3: CASSWDWSTDTQYF. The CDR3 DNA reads TGTGCCAGCAGCTGGGACTGGAGCACAGATACGCAGTATTTT. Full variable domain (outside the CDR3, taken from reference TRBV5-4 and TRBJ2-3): ETGVTQSPTHLIKTRGQQVTLRCSSQSGHNTVSWYQQALGQGPQFIFQYYREEENGRGNFPPRFSGLQFPNYSSELNVNALELDDSALYLCASSWDWSTDTQYFGPGTRLTVL.

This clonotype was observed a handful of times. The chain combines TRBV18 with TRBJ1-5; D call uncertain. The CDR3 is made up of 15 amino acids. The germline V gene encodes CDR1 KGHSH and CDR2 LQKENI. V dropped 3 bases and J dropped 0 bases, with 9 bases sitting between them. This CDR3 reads CASSPKGISNQPQHF. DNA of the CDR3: TGTGCCAGCTCACCTAAGGGAATTAGCAATCAGCCCCAGCATTTT. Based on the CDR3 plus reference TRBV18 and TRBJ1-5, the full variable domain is NAGVMQNPRHLVRRRGQEARLRCSPMKGHSHVYWYRQLPEEGLKFMVYLQKENIIDESGMPKERFSAEFPKEGPSILRIQQVVRGDSAAYFCASSPKGISNQPQHFGDGTRLSIL.

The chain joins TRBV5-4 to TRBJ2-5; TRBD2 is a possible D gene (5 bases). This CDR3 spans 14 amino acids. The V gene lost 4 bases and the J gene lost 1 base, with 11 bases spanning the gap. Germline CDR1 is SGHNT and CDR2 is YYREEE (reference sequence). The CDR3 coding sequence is TGTGCCAGCAGCGAACGGGGTACCCAAGAGACCCAGTACTTC. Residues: CASSERGTQETQYF.

CDR3 loop: CSARALPGTSPSSSTDTQYF. The CDR3 DNA follows: TGCAGTGCTAGGGCCTTGCCCGGGACTAGCCCATCGTCTAGCACAGATACGCAGTATTTT. The rearrangement joins TRBV20-1 to TRBJ2-3, with 9 nucleotides matching TRBD2. V lost 3 bases, J lost 0 bases, and 19 bases stayed unmatched. Germline V gene lookup returns CDR1 DFQATT and CDR2 SNEGSKA (reference sequence). The CDR3 consists of 20 residues.

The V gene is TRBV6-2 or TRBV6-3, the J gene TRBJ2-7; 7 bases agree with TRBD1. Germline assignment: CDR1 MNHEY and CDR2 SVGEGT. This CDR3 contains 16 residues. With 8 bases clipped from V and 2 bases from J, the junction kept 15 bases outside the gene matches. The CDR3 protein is CASGENRGRSPYEQYF. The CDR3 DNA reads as TGTGCCAGCGGAGAAAACAGGGGAAGAAGTCCCTACGAGCAGTACTTC.

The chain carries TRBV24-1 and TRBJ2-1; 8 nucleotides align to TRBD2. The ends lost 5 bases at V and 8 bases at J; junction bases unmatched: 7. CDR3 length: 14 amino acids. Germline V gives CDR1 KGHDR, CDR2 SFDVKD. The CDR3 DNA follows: TGTGCCACCAGTGTAAGCGGGAGAGAGTATGAGCAGTTCTTC. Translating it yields CATSVSGREYEQFF.

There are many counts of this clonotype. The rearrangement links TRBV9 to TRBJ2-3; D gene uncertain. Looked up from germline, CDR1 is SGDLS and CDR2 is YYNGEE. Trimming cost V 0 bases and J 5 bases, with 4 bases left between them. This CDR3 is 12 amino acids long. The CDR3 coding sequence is TGTGCCAGCAGCGTAGGAGGAGATACGCAGTATTTT. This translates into CASSVGGDTQYF.

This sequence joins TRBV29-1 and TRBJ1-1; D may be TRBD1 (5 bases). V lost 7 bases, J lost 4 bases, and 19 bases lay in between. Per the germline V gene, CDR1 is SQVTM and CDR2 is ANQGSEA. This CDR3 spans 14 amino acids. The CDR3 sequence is CSGVTGTSVTEAFF. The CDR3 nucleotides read TGCAGCGGGGTTACCGGGACGTCCGTCACTGAAGCTTTCTTT. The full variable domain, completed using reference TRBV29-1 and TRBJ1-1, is SAVISQKPSRDICQRGTSLTIQCQVDSQVTMMFWYRQQPGQSLTLIATANQGSEATYESGFVIDKFPISRPNLTFSTLTVSNMSPEDSSIYLCSGVTGTSVTEAFFGQGTRLTVV.

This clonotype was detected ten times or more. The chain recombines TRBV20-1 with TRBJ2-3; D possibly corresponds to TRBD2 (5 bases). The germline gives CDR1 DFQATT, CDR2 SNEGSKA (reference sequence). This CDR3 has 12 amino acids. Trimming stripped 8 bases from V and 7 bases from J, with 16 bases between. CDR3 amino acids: CSPGYSMNTQYF. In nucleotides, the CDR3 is TGCAGTCCGGGATACTCAATGAATACGCAGTATTTT.

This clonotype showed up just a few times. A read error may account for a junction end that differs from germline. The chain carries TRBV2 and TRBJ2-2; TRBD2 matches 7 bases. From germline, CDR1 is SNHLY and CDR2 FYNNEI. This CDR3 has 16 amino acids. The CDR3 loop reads CASNEQPGLTVGELFF. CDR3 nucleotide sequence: TGTGCCAGCAATGAACAACCGGGACTAACGGTCGGGGAGCTGTTTTTT.

In nucleotides, the CDR3 is TGTGCCAGCAGCCAAGAACACATCCAAGAGACCCAGTACTTC. Translating gives CASSQEHIQETQYF. The chain combines TRBV14 with TRBJ2-5, with D hard to call. The CDR3 runs 14 residues. Deletions cut 0 bases from V and 1 base from J, with 6 bases between. Germline assignment: CDR1 SGHDN and CDR2 FVKESK.

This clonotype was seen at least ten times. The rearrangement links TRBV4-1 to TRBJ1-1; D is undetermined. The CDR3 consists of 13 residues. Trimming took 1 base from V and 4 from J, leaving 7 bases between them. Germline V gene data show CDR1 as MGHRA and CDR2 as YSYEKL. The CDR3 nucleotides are TGCGCCAGCAGCCAAGCTAAAGGCACTGAAGCTTTCTTT. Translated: CASSQAKGTEAFF.

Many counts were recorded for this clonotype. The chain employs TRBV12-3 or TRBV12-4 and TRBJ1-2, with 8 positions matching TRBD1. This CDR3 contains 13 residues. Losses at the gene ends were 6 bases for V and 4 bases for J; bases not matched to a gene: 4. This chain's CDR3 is CASRRQGSYGYTF. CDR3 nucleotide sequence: TGTGCCAGCAGGCGACAGGGGAGCTATGGCTACACCTTC.

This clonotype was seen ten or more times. CDR3: CASSKSRTEQETQYF. The DNA of the CDR3 is TGTGCCAGCAGCAAATCCAGGACAGAGCAAGAGACCCAGTACTTC. V gene TRBV7-7 combines with J gene TRBJ2-5, with D possibly TRBD1 on 6 matching bases. The V and J ends lost 5 bases and 2 bases respectively, with 15 bases between them. The CDR3 extends over 15 amino acids. Germline loops: CDR1 SSHAT, CDR2 FNYEAQ (reference sequence).

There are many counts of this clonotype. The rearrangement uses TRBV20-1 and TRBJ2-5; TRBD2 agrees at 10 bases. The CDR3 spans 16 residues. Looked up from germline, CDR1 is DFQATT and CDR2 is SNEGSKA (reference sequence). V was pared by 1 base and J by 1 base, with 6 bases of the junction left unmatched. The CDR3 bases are TGCAGTGCTAGAGGGCTAGCGGGAGACCTCCAAGAGACCCAGTACTTC. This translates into CSARGLAGDLQETQYF.

CDR3 nucleotides: TGTGCCAGCGGGAGGGTAGCGGGAGTGACCTACGAGCAGTACTTC. This codes for CASGRVAGVTYEQYF. The rearrangement links TRBV6-2 or TRBV6-3 to TRBJ2-7; 9 nucleotides line up with TRBD2. With 8 bases clipped from V and 2 bases from J, the junction kept 10 bases outside the gene matches. This CDR3 spans 15 amino acids. Germline V gene data show CDR1 as MNHEY and CDR2 as SVGEGT.

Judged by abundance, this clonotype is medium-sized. As DNA, the CDR3 is TGTGCCAGCAGCTTAGATTTGGGGACCGAGCAGTTCTTC. Protein sequence: CASSLDLGTEQFF. The chain couples TRBV11-2 to TRBJ2-1; D is possibly TRBD1 or TRBD2 (5 bases each). Germline CDR1 reads SGHAT; CDR2 reads FQNNGV. CDR3 length equals 13 residues. Trimming took off 0 bases at V and 10 bases at J, with 10 bases between the two ends.

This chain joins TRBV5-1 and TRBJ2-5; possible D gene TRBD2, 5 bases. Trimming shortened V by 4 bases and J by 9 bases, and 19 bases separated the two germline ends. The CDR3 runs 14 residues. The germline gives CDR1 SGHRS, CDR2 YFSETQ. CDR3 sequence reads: CASSPEGSQMAQYF. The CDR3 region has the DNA TGCGCCAGCAGCCCCGAGGGCAGTCAAATGGCCCAGTACTTC.

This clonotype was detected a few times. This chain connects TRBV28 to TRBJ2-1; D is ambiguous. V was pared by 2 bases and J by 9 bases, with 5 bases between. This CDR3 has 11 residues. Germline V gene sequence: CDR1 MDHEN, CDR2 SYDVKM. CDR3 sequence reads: CASSLPREQFF. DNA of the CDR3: TGTGCCAGCAGTTTACCGCGTGAGCAGTTCTTC.

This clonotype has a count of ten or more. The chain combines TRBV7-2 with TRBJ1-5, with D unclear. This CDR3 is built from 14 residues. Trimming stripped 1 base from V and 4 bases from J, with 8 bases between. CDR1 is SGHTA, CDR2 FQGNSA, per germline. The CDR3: CASSLVSGNQPQHF. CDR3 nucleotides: TGTGCCAGCAGCTTAGTGTCGGGAAATCAGCCCCAGCATTTT.

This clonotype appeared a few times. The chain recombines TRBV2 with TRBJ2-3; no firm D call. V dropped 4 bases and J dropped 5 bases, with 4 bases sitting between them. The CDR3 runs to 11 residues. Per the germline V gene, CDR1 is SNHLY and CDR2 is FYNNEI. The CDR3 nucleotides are TGTGCCAGCAGTGGGAGAGATACGCAGTATTTT. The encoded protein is CASSGRDTQYF.

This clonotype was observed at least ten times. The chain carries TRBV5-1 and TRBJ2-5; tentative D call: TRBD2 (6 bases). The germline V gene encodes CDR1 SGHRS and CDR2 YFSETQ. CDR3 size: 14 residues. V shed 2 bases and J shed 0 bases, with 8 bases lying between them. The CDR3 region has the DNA TGCGCCAGCAGCTTCCAGCGGGACCAAGAGACCCAGTACTTC. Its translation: CASSFQRDQETQYF. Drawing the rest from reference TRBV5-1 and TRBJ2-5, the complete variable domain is KAGVTQTPRYLIKTRGQQVTLSCSPISGHRSVSWYQQTPGQGLQFLFEYFSETQRNKGNFPGRFSGRQFSNSRSEMNVSTLELGDSALYLCASSFQRDQETQYFGPGTRLLVL.

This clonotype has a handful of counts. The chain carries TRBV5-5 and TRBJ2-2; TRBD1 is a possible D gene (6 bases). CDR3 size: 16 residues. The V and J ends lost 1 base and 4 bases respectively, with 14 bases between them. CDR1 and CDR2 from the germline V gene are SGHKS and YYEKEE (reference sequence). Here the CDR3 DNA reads TGTGCCAGCAGCTTGCGGGCAGGGGTCGGCACCGGGGAGCTGTTTTTT. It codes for CASSLRAGVGTGELFF.

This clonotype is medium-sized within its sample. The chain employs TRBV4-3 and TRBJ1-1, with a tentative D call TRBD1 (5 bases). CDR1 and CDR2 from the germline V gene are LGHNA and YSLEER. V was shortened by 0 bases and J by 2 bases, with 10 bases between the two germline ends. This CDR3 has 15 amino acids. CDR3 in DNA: TGCGCCAGCAGCCAAGATTGGGGGTCCAACACTGAAGCTTTCTTT. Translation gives CASSQDWGSNTEAFF.

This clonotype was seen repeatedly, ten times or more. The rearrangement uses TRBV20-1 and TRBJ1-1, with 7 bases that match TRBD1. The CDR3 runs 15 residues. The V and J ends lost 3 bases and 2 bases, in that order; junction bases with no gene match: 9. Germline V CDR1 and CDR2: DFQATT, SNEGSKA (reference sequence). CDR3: CSASNSDRENTEAFF. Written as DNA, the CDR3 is TGCAGTGCTAGTAACTCCGACAGGGAAAACACTGAAGCTTTCTTT.